The sequence of this T cell receptor beta chain was determined in a study of shared clonotypes between healthy human individuals. Whole-study context: Three plates were used per donor for CD4 naive, three for CD4 memory, two for CD8 naive and one for CD8 memory.

Germline-derived CDR1 and CDR2 are WSHSY and SAAADI. The V segment lost 11 bases and the J segment 3 bases; nucleotides outside the gene matches: 10. The CDR3 length is 14 residues. CD4+ cells were split into CD45RA+ naive and CD45RA-negative memory subsets. Data came from immunoSEQ multiplex PCR; TCRdb stores just in-frame clones and leaves some out. The repertoire holds roughly 2.4 million clones, with 90% to 96% as singletons. What was sequenced was naive CD4+ T cells sorted from blood. Subset meaning: CD45RA+ positively selected. The chain recombines TRBV10-2 with TRBJ2-3, with 8 nucleotides matching TRBD2. This receptor was obtained from a man in his late teens or twenties in good health. The CDR3 DNA sequence: TGCGCCTGCTGGCGGGCGGGGGGAACAGATACGCAGTATTTT. Its translation is CACWRAGGTDTQYF.